The 32 T cell receptor beta chains in this list originate from one sample, sequenced in a study of molecular identifiers for immune sequencing clone quantification. MiXCR was run by TCRdb on the PCR reads, yielding one entry per CDR3 protein. The sample carries some 590,000 distinct CDR3 sequences, 25% recorded once. Sequenced input: naive CD8+ T cells from blood, with Jurkat cell RNA spiked in. Documented subset: FACS-sorted CD8+CD4-CCR7+CD45RA+ naive T cells. These receptors all come from a human donor in good health. Some libraries in this study had Jurkat cell RNA spiked in.

With regard to this clonotype: Just one base apart from a much larger clone, this may be a read error. The V and J genes are TRBV30 and TRBJ2-3, with no clear D. CDR3 size: 15 residues. Germline V gives CDR1 GTSNPN, CDR2 SVGIG (reference sequence). Deletions cut 1 base from V and 0 bases from J, with 11 bases between. As DNA, the CDR3 is TGTGCCTGGAGTGGTGTGGCGGCTAGCACAGATACGCAGTATTTT. Translating it yields CAWSGVAASTDTQYF.

This clonotype was seen repeatedly, ten times or more. V and J are TRBV2 and TRBJ1-1; tentatively, D is TRBD1 (5 bases). CDR1 is SNHLY, CDR2 FYNNEI, per germline. The CDR3 runs 17 residues. Trimming shortened V by 8 bases and J by 0 bases, and 22 bases separated the two germline ends. The CDR3 DNA sequence: TGTGCCAGCGGAATGGCGGGACTCAATTCGGTGAACACTGAAGCTTTCTTT. The encoded protein is CASGMAGLNSVNTEAFF.

This clonotype was seen repeatedly, ten times or more. This chain joins TRBV6-1 and TRBJ2-6; 7 positions agree with TRBD1. The CDR3 runs to 17 residues. Trimming cost V 6 bases and J 0 bases; bases outside gene matches: 8. From germline, CDR1 is MNHNS and CDR2 SASEGT. The CDR3 sequence: CASRSDRAISGANVLTF. CDR3 nucleotides: TGTGCCAGCAGGAGTGACAGGGCCATCTCTGGGGCCAACGTCCTGACTTTC.

This clonotype showed up just a few times. The V gene is TRBV20-1, the J gene TRBJ2-6; no firm D call. There are 15 residues in the CDR3. The germline V gene has CDR1 DFQATT and CDR2 SNEGSKA (reference sequence). Trimming took 0 bases from V and 0 from J, leaving 6 bases between them. CDR3 coding DNA: TGCAGTGCTAGAGAATACTTCTCTGGGGCCAACGTCCTGACTTTC. As protein: CSAREYFSGANVLTF.

Of note for this clonotype: This may stem from a read error, because a much larger clone lies one nucleotide away. Without the conserved terminal phenylalanine or tryptophan, this CDR3 likely stems from a read error. It is unclear where the CDR3 begins or ends on the DNA, so no DNA is shown, and the CDR3 is as TCRdb lists it. The chain couples TRBV21-1 to TRBJ2-3. TRBV21-1 is a recognized pseudogene. Counting both end residues, the CDR3 totals 13 amino acids. CDR3: CASSVDNTDTQYS.

This clonotype was counted a few times. V gene TRBV30 combines with J gene TRBJ2-3; D might be TRBD1 (6 bases). This CDR3 spans 15 amino acids. The germline CDR1 and CDR2 sequences are GTSNPN and SVGIG (reference sequence). The V end was cut by 3 bases, the J end by 2 bases, with 15 bases between. CDR3 sequence (DNA): TGTGCCTGGAGCCTAGGACAGCTAATCACAGATACGCAGTATTTT. Translating it yields CAWSLGQLITDTQYF.

Regarding this clonotype: Possible read error: a much larger clone is one base away. V and J are TRBV7-8 and TRBJ2-3; 12 nucleotides match TRBD2. Germline trimming cut 1 base from V and 8 bases from J; bases unmatched to any gene: 13. Germline CDR1 is SGHVS and CDR2 is FQNEAQ. The CDR3 has 18 amino acids. The CDR3 bases are TGTGCCAGCAGCTTAGTGGCTAGCGGGGGGGTCTACGGAGGTACGCAGTATTTT. It codes for CASSLVASGGVYGGTQYF.

This rearrangement joins TRBV9 to TRBJ2-1; D gene uncertain. V was clipped by 3 bases and J by 4 bases, with 8 bases between them. The CDR3 spans 13 residues. CDR1 is SGDLS and CDR2 is YYNGEE in the germline V gene. CDR3 loop: CASSGDIYNEQFF. CDR3 DNA sequence: TGTGCCAGCAGCGGGGATATTTACAATGAGCAGTTCTTC.

This clonotype was counted at least ten times. The chain is built from TRBV5-1 and TRBJ1-1, with a possible D match to TRBD1 (6 bases). Germline V gives CDR1 SGHRS, CDR2 YFSETQ. V was trimmed by 2 bases and J by 5 bases, leaving 19 bases between them. The CDR3 extends over 16 amino acids. The DNA for the CDR3 is TGCGCCAGCAGCTTTGAGGGGGTGTCCCGGAATACTGAAGCTTTCTTT. It yields the protein CASSFEGVSRNTEAFF.

The sample holds many counts of this clonotype. V is TRBV4-3 and J is TRBJ2-7; D is unclear. V lost 0 bases and J lost 2, with 8 bases in between. Germline V lookup: CDR1 LGHNA, CDR2 YSLEER. The CDR3 is made up of 14 amino acids. The CDR3 bases are TGCGCCAGCAGCCAAGATGGTGCAGCCTACGAGCAGTACTTC. This translates into CASSQDGAAYEQYF.

The chain couples TRBV7-9 to TRBJ1-5; the D gene is possibly TRBD1 (6 bases). Between the trimmed V and J ends, which lost 4 bases and 3 bases, there was a span of 16 bases. This CDR3 comprises 16 residues. Germline V gene sequence: CDR1 SEHNR, CDR2 FQNEAQ (reference sequence). CDR3 sequence reads: CASSSGQTGFNQPQHF. The DNA of the CDR3 is TGTGCCAGCAGCTCCGGCCAGACAGGCTTCAATCAGCCCCAGCATTTT.

A word on this clonotype: A clone one base away is much larger, so this may be a read error. The gene calls are TRBV5-1 and TRBJ2-3; D is uncertain. The closer fit of TRBJ1-5 to the DNA end suggests the J call may be wrong. Germline loops: CDR1 SGHRS, CDR2 YFSETQ. This CDR3 comprises 16 residues. CDR3 DNA sequence: TGCGCCAGCAGCGCCTCCGGACTAGCGGTCACAGATACGCAGCATTTT. It is translated as CASSASGLAVTDTQHF.

With respect to this clonotype: Being one base from a much bigger clone, this may be a read error. This chain links TRBV27 with TRBJ1-1, with no clear D. Trimming left V 7 bases short and J 5 bases short, with 14 bases between. CDR3 length: 13 residues. Germline CDR1 is MNHEY and CDR2 is SMNVEV (reference sequence). The CDR3 sequence is CASNPSAGTEAFF. The CDR3 coding sequence is TGTGCCAGCAATCCCTCGGCGGGGACTGAAGCTTTCTTT.

This clonotype showed up many times. J is TRBJ2-7 and V is TRBV5-4; unclear D gene. This CDR3 has 13 residues. The V and J ends lost 4 bases and 0 bases respectively, with 8 bases between them. Germline-derived CDR1 and CDR2 are SGHNT and YYREEE (reference sequence). CDR3 nucleotide sequence: TGTGCCAGCAGCCACCGGACCTCCTACGAGCAGTACTTC. This sequence encodes CASSHRTSYEQYF.

Worth noting for this clonotype: Possible read error: a much larger clone is one base away. The chain joins TRBV5-3 to TRBJ2-6; D may be TRBD1 (6 bases). TRBV5-3 is placed among ORFs of uncertain function. This CDR3 has 16 residues. CDR3 residues: CASSPGHLSGANVPTF. The CDR3 nucleotides are TGTGCCAGCAGCCCGGGACACCTCTCTGGGGCCAACGTCCCGACTTTC.

CDR3 loop: CASSHSGARIPNQETQYF. In DNA, the CDR3 is TGTGCCAGCAGCCATTCCGGGGCTCGTATTCCCAATCAAGAGACCCAGTACTTC. V is TRBV3-1 and J is TRBJ2-5; D tentatively fits TRBD1 or TRBD2 (5 bases each). CDR3 length: 18 amino acids. In germline, CDR1 is LGHDT, CDR2 YNNKEL (reference sequence). With 3 bases removed from V and 2 bases from J, the gap between germline ends came to 22 bases.

The J gene is TRBJ2-3, the V gene TRBV10-3; 10 nucleotides agree with TRBD2. The ends lost 0 bases at V and 3 bases at J; junction bases unmatched: 3. Germline CDR1 is ENHRY and CDR2 is SYGVKD. The CDR3 covers 16 residues. The CDR3 reads CAISESSGGETDTQYF. The DNA for the CDR3 is TGTGCCATCAGTGAGTCGAGCGGGGGGGAGACAGATACGCAGTATTTT.

This clonotype was seen ten or more times. The V gene is TRBV5-6, the J gene TRBJ2-3, with D unresolved. Germline CDR1 and CDR2: SGHDT and YYEEEE. The CDR3 length is 14 residues. Trimming removed 4 bases at V and 2 bases at J, with 11 bases between. CDR3 in DNA: TGTGCCAGCAGCCCGACGGAGTCCACAGATACGCAGTATTTT. This translates into CASSPTESTDTQYF.

This clonotype has a count of ten or more. The chain links TRBV6-2 or TRBV6-3 to TRBJ1-1; weak D call: TRBD1 (6 bases). Germline CDR1 is MNHEY and CDR2 is SVGEGT. V dropped 0 bases and J dropped 9 bases, with 20 bases sitting between them. This CDR3 has 16 residues. CDR3 sequence: CASSYSRGGGPVQAFF. The CDR3 DNA is TGTGCCAGCAGTTACTCTAGAGGAGGGGGGCCGGTTCAAGCTTTCTTT.

This clonotype was observed at least ten times. The V gene is TRBV30, the J gene TRBJ2-2, with D unclear. CDR3 size: 13 residues. V was pared by 4 bases and J by 0 bases, with 6 bases between. The germline gives CDR1 GTSNPN, CDR2 SVGIG (reference sequence). CDR3 in amino acids: CAWMDTNTGELFF. The CDR3 DNA reads as TGTGCCTGGATGGATACGAACACCGGGGAGCTGTTTTTT. The whole variable domain, filled in from reference TRBV30 and TRBJ2-2, reads SQTIHQWPATLVQPVGSPLSLECTVEGTSNPNLYWYRQAAGRGLQLLFYSVGIGQISSEVPQNLSASRPQDRQFILSSKKLLLSDSGFYLCAWMDTNTGELFFGEGSRLTVL.

The rearrangement uses TRBV7-9 and TRBJ2-1; maybe TRBD1 (5 bases). V lost 4 bases and J 0 bases, leaving 19 bases between the germline ends. Per the germline V gene, CDR1 is SEHNR and CDR2 is FQNEAQ (reference sequence). The CDR3 consists of 18 residues. The CDR3 nucleotides read TGTGCCAGCAGCTCGAATACCCAGGGTTGGAGCTCCTACAATGAGCAGTTCTTC. This gives the protein CASSSNTQGWSSYNEQFF. Full variable domain (remainder filled in from reference TRBV7-9 and TRBJ2-1): DTGVSQNPRHKITKRGQNVTFRCDPISEHNRLYWYRQTLGQGPEFLTYFQNEAQLEKSRLLSDRFSAERPKGSFSTLEIQRTEQGDSAMYLCASSSNTQGWSSYNEQFFGPGTRLTVL.

Of note for this clonotype: Mismatch with germline at one junction end may stem from a read error. This chain uses TRBV4-1 with TRBJ2-4; D ambiguous. Germline lookup yields CDR1 MGHRA and CDR2 YSYEKL. The CDR3 extends over 14 amino acids. In DNA form, the CDR3 reads TGCGCCAGCAGCCACCAACTCTCAGGAGCCATTAAGTACTTC. Its protein product is CASSHQLSGAIKYF.

This chain links TRBV30 with TRBJ2-2, with TRBD2 matching 16 bases. This CDR3 is built from 19 residues. Germline-derived CDR1 and CDR2 are GTSNPN and SVGIG (reference sequence). Trimming at V came to 5 bases and at J to 0 bases, leaving 9 bases not matched to a gene. The CDR3 sequence: CAWGWPGLAGGPNTGELFF. The CDR3 DNA sequence: TGTGCCTGGGGATGGCCGGGACTAGCGGGAGGGCCGAACACCGGGGAGCTGTTTTTT.

The chain has TRBV12-2 and TRBJ2-7; the table assigns TRBD1, which was not confirmed against the DNA. TRBV12-2 is given as a pseudogene. This CDR3 is 18 amino acids long. CDR3 region: CASRFASRERKSSCEQYF. The CDR3 DNA is TGTGCAAGTCGCTTTGCCAGCCGGGAGCGGAAAAGCTCCTGCGAGCAGTACTTC.

This clonotype has a count of ten or more. The chain links TRBV30 to TRBJ2-7; no clear D. In germline, CDR1 is GTSNPN, CDR2 SVGIG (reference sequence). The CDR3 spans 14 residues. V lost 4 bases to trimming and J lost 0 bases, with 13 bases between them. For the CDR3, the DNA is TGTGCCTGGAATCCCTTCGCCAGCTCCTACGAGCAGTACTTC. This sequence encodes CAWNPFASSYEQYF.

CDR3 region: CASSYPGQRGTDTQYF. The CDR3 DNA follows: TGTGCCAGCAGTTACCCGGGACAGAGGGGCACAGATACGCAGTATTTT. The chain combines TRBV27 with TRBJ2-3, with 7 nucleotides matching TRBD1. The CDR3 is made up of 16 amino acids. Unmatched junction bases numbered 8, after V lost 4 bases and J lost 1 base. CDR1 and CDR2 (germline): MNHEY, SMNVEV (reference sequence).

The genes are TRBV7-6 and TRBJ2-3, with TRBD1 matching over 7 bases. This CDR3 contains 17 residues. CDR1 is SGHVS and CDR2 is FNYEAQ in the germline V gene. V shed 5 bases, J shed 8 bases, and the junction held 19 bases outside the gene matches. The DNA for the CDR3 is TGTGCCAGCAGCCTGGGAGTGGAGAGGGGGCGTGGAGCTACGCAGTATTTT. Its protein product is CASSLGVERGRGATQYF.

The chain employs TRBV19 and TRBJ2-1; D possibly corresponds to TRBD1 (6 bases). The CDR3 loop spans 15 amino acids. V dropped 6 bases and J dropped 9 bases, with 21 bases sitting between them. CDR1 is LNHDA, CDR2 SQIVND, per germline (reference sequence). CDR3 sequence: CASSLPWTEFGEQFF. The CDR3 nucleotides are TGTGCCAGTAGCCTTCCCTGGACAGAGTTTGGTGAGCAGTTCTTC.

The table lists this clonotype with many counts. The J gene is TRBJ1-2, the V gene TRBV30; no reliable D call. The V gene's germline CDR1 is GTSNPN and CDR2 SVGIG (reference sequence). The CDR3 spans 13 residues. The V end lost 4 bases, the J end lost 5 bases, and 14 bases lay between the germline ends. DNA for the CDR3: TGTGCCTGGACTGTTACAGAACGTTATGGCTACACCTTC. Protein product: CAWTVTERYGYTF.

Ten or more counts support this clonotype. The chain carries TRBV7-9 and TRBJ1-1, with 9 bases that match TRBD1. The CDR3 runs 13 residues. V lost 5 bases, J lost 5 bases, and 3 bases stayed unmatched. Germline V gene data show CDR1 as SEHNR and CDR2 as FQNEAQ (reference sequence). For the CDR3, the DNA is TGTGCCAGCAGCAAACAGGGGGCAACTGAAGCTTTCTTT. Translated: CASSKQGATEAFF.

The chain uses TRBV7-8 and TRBJ2-5, with TRBD2 identical over 11 bases. From germline, CDR1 is SGHVS and CDR2 FQNEAQ. After removal of 4 bases from V and 5 bases from J, the junction contained 9 bases not matched to a gene. The CDR3 totals 16 residues. For the CDR3, the DNA is TGTGCCAGCAGCTCATCTAGCGGGGGGCCCGGGGAGACCCAGTACTTC. The encoded protein is CASSSSSGGPGETQYF.

This clonotype was counted at least ten times. The chain carries TRBV29-1 and TRBJ2-2; tentative D call: TRBD1 (6 bases). From germline, CDR1 is SQVTM and CDR2 ANQGSEA. The CDR3 covers 13 residues. V dropped 5 bases and J dropped 0 bases, with 7 bases sitting between them. CDR3 sequence (DNA): TGCAGCGTTAACAGGGCGAACACCGGGGAGCTGTTTTTT. This sequence encodes CSVNRANTGELFF.